Below are 20 T cell receptor beta chains sequenced from a single sample in a study of identical twins. TCRdb analysed the 5' RACE reads with MiXCR anew, one entry per CDR3 protein. The table shows about 550,000 distinct CDR3 sequences, with more than 20% occurring only once. This sample also appeared in a second study, on yellow fever vaccine responses in identical twins.

Sequencing was carried out using CD4+ T cells sorted from blood. These receptors originate from a woman younger than 35 in good health.

The V and J genes are TRBV29-1 and TRBJ2-3; TRBD2 aligns across 8 bases. The J segment lost 3 bases and the V segment lost 3 bases, leaving 5 bases of the junction unmatched. The CDR3 is made up of 14 amino acids. The germline gives CDR1 SQVTM, CDR2 ANQGSEA. CDR3 sequence: CSVDRGGLTDTQYF. The CDR3 bases are TGCAGCGTTGATCGGGGGGGGCTTACAGATACGCAGTATTTT.

This clonotype was counted only a few times. The rearrangement joins TRBV12-3 or TRBV12-4 to TRBJ2-1; perhaps TRBD1 as D (7 bases). The CDR3 has 15 residues. V lost 5 bases to trimming and J lost 0 bases, with 11 bases between them. The CDR3 protein is CASSNQGGSYNEQFF. The CDR3 coding sequence is TGTGCCAGCAGTAATCAGGGGGGCTCCTACAATGAGCAGTTCTTC.

The chain combines TRBV5-1 with TRBJ1-1; D uncertain. The V gene's germline CDR1 is SGHRS and CDR2 YFSETQ. V dropped 5 bases and J dropped 1 base, with 15 bases sitting between them. The CDR3 has 15 residues. CDR3 protein: CASSSSGPGNTEAFF. CDR3 nucleotide sequence: TGCGCCAGCAGTTCCAGCGGTCCTGGGAACACTGAAGCTTTCTTT.

Only a few counts were recorded for this clonotype. This rearrangement joins TRBV11-2 to TRBJ2-3; 8 bases line up with TRBD2. CDR1 is SGHAT, CDR2 FQNNGV, per germline. Unmatched junction bases numbered 10, after V lost 0 bases and J lost 5 bases. The CDR3 covers 17 residues. As DNA, the CDR3 is TGTGCCAGCAGCTTAGATGGCGCTAGCGGGTTGATAGATACGCAGTATTTT. Translation gives CASSLDGASGLIDTQYF.

The J gene is TRBJ2-7, the V gene TRBV12-3 or TRBV12-4, with 11 bases identical to TRBD2. The CDR3 consists of 14 residues. V trimming: 5 bases; J trimming: 6 bases; junction bases outside the gene matches: 6. The CDR3 sequence: CASSRGLAGSEQYF. For the CDR3, the DNA is TGTGCCAGCAGTCGAGGACTAGCGGGTAGCGAGCAGTACTTC.

The sample holds a few counts of this clonotype. The chain recombines TRBV6-5 with TRBJ2-2; D not certain. The CDR3 totals 12 residues. CDR1 is MNHEY, CDR2 SVGAGI, per germline. V was clipped by 5 bases and J by 6 bases, with 7 bases between them. The CDR3 is CASSNSAGELFF. The CDR3 region has the DNA TGTGCCAGCAGTAATTCAGCCGGGGAGCTGTTTTTT.

This chain uses TRBV5-1 with TRBJ2-5; TRBD2 might be the D (6 bases). Trimming left V 4 bases short and J 5 bases short, with 21 bases between. CDR3 length equals 16 residues. From germline, CDR1 is SGHRS and CDR2 YFSETQ. The CDR3 protein is CASSPEGLRFGETQYF. The CDR3 coding sequence is TGCGCCAGCAGCCCTGAGGGACTCCGTTTTGGGGAGACCCAGTACTTC.

This clonotype was detected a few times. CDR3 in DNA: TGCAGTGCAGCTAGGACTAGCGGGAGGACCGGGGAGCTGTTTTTT. Residues: CSAARTSGRTGELFF. V usage is TRBV20-1 and J usage is TRBJ2-2; TRBD2 matches at 14 bases. The CDR3 is made up of 15 amino acids. J gave up 5 bases and V 6 bases, and 5 bases lay outside the gene matches. The germline CDR1 and CDR2 sequences are DFQATT and SNEGSKA (reference sequence).

This clonotype was seen only a few times. This chain links TRBV5-6 with TRBJ2-3; a possible D gene is TRBD2 (6 bases). This CDR3 region has 16 residues. Germline V gene sequence: CDR1 SGHDT, CDR2 YYEEEE. The germline V and J ends were trimmed by 0 bases and 1 base, with 12 bases remaining between them. The CDR3 nucleotides are TGTGCCAGCAGCTTGGACCTGCGGGGTGGCACAGATACGCAGTATTTT. This codes for CASSLDLRGGTDTQYF.

This rearrangement joins TRBV5-1 to TRBJ2-3; 14 bases are shared with TRBD2. V shed 4 bases and J 0 bases; nucleotides not matched to a gene: 10. The CDR3 runs to 19 residues. Germline V gene data show CDR1 as SGHRS and CDR2 as YFSETQ. CDR3 loop: CASSRVSGTSGSSTDTQYF. CDR3 nucleotide sequence: TGCGCCAGCAGCCGTGTGTCCGGGACTAGCGGGAGCAGCACAGATACGCAGTATTTT.

The rearrangement uses TRBV5-1 and TRBJ2-7, with 10 bases that match TRBD1. This CDR3 comprises 15 residues. The ends lost 0 bases at V and 3 bases at J; junction bases unmatched: 3. Per germline, CDR1 SGHRS and CDR2 YFSETQ. This CDR3 reads CASSLGTGGIYEQYF. CDR3 DNA sequence: TGCGCCAGCAGCTTGGGGACAGGGGGTATCTACGAGCAGTACTTC.

CDR3: CATSGRFLVEQFF. The CDR3 bases are TGTGCCACCAGTGGCCGGTTTCTGGTTGAGCAGTTCTTC. V gene TRBV24-1 combines with J gene TRBJ2-1, with D unresolved. Germline V lookup: CDR1 KGHDR, CDR2 SFDVKD. CDR3 length equals 13 residues. V lost 5 bases to trimming and J lost 9 bases, with 13 bases between them.

Only a few counts were recorded for this clonotype. The rearrangement joins TRBV20-1 to TRBJ2-7; possible D gene TRBD2, 6 bases. Per germline, CDR1 DFQATT and CDR2 SNEGSKA (reference sequence). The CDR3 is made up of 15 amino acids. With 0 bases removed from V and 2 bases from J, the gap between germline ends came to 14 bases. The CDR3 coding sequence is TGCAGTGCTAGAGAGGGAGCGGGTGGGGCCTACGAGCAGTACTTC. It codes for CSAREGAGGAYEQYF.

This clonotype has a handful of counts. V and J are TRBV20-1 and TRBJ2-5, with D perhaps TRBD2 (7 bases). The germline CDR1 and CDR2 sequences are DFQATT and SNEGSKA (reference sequence). V lost 1 base and J lost 3, with 15 bases in between. This CDR3 contains 15 residues. CDR3 residues: CSARGGGRGEETQYF. As DNA, the CDR3 is TGCAGTGCTAGAGGAGGGGGGAGGGGCGAAGAGACCCAGTACTTC.

In nucleotides, the CDR3 is TGCGCCAGCAGCTTGAGGGGACGGACGAAAGAGACCCAGTACTTC. As protein: CASSLRGRTKETQYF. V is TRBV5-1 and J is TRBJ2-5; D possibly uses TRBD1 or TRBD2 (5 bases each). The CDR3 is 15 residues long. Germline CDR1 reads SGHRS; CDR2 reads YFSETQ. Trimming took 1 base from V and 3 from J, leaving 13 bases between them. The full variable domain, rest sourced from reference TRBV5-1 and TRBJ2-5, is KAGVTQTPRYLIKTRGQQVTLSCSPISGHRSVSWYQQTPGQGLQFLFEYFSETQRNKGNFPGRFSGRQFSNSRSEMNVSTLELGDSALYLCASSLRGRTKETQYFGPGTRLLVL.

The chain links TRBV6-5 to TRBJ2-1, with TRBD2 matching over 11 bases. The CDR3 contains 16 residues. Germline CDR1 is MNHEY and CDR2 is SVGAGI. The trim removed 0 bases at V and 9 bases at J, leaving 7 bases unmatched. CDR3 protein: CASSYSPLAGVFEQFF. The CDR3 DNA is TGTGCCAGCAGTTACTCGCCACTAGCGGGAGTCTTTGAGCAGTTCTTC.

The table lists this clonotype with a few counts. The CDR3 region is CASSQGLHHPYEQYF. The CDR3 nucleotides read TGTGCCAGCAGCCAGGGGCTTCACCACCCCTACGAGCAGTACTTC. V is TRBV3-1 and J is TRBJ2-7, with D possibly matching TRBD1 (5 bases). This CDR3 is built from 15 residues. Germline V CDR1 and CDR2: LGHDT, YNNKEL (reference sequence). V was clipped by 3 bases and J by 2 bases, with 14 bases between them.

V gene TRBV20-1 combines with J gene TRBJ2-3; 12 nucleotides line up with TRBD2. There are 14 residues in the CDR3. The V segment lost 3 bases and the J segment 5 bases; nucleotides outside the gene matches: 3. Germline V gives CDR1 DFQATT, CDR2 SNEGSKA (reference sequence). The CDR3 nucleotides read TGCAGTGCTAGTGAGACTAGCGGGGGAGATACGCAGTATTTT. Translated: CSASETSGGDTQYF.

The chain recombines TRBV10-3 with TRBJ2-2; no clear D. V was clipped by 3 bases and J by 4 bases, with 9 bases between them. The germline CDR1 and CDR2 sequences are ENHRY and SYGVKD. The CDR3 loop spans 14 amino acids. The CDR3 DNA follows: TGTGCCATCAGTGACCTTGGGTCCACCGGGGAGCTGTTTTTT. Translating gives CAISDLGSTGELFF.

The V gene is TRBV12-3 or TRBV12-4, the J gene TRBJ2-1, with 11 bases lining up with TRBD2. The CDR3 spans 11 residues. The CDR3 DNA follows: TGTGGTAGCGGGAGGGCAAATGAGCAGTTCTTC. This codes for CGSGRANEQFF.